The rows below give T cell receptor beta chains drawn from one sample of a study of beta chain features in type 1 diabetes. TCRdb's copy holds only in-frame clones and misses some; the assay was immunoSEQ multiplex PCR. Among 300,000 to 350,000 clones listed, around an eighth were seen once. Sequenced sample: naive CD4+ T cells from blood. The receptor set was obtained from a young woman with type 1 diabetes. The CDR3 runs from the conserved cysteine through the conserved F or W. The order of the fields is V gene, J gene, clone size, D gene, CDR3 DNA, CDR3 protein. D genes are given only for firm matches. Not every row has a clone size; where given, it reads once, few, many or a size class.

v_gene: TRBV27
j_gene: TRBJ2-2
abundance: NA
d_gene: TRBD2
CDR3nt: TGTGCCAGCACCCGTAAACCACTAGCGGGATACACCGGGGAGCTGTTTTTT
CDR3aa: CASTRKPLAGYTGELFF

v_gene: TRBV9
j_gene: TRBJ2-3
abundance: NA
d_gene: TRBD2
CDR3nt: TGTGCCAGCAGCCCCCGGGGCCCTCTAACTAGCGGGAGGGCCGGTGGAACAGATACGCAGTATTTT
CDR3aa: CASSPRGPLTSGRAGGTDTQYF

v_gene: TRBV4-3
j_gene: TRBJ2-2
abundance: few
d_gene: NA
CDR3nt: TGCGCCAGCAGCCAGATTCAGGGGTTATACACCGGGGAGCTGTTTTTT
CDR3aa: CASSQIQGLYTGELFF

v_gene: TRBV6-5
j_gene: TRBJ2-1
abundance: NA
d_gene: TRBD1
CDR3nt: TGTGCCAGCAGTCTCAAGGGGGCGTGGAATGAGCAGTTCTTC
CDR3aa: CASSLKGAWNEQFF

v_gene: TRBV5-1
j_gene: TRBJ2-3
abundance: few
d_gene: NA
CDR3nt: TGCGCCAGCAGCCCGAGAGACACAGATACGCAGTATTTT
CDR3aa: CASSPRDTDTQYF

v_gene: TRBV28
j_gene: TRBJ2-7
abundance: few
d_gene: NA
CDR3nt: TGTGCCAGCCAAGTTGCTAATACCTACGAGCAGTACTTC
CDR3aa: CASQVANTYEQYF

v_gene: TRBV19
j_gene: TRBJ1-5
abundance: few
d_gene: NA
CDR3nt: TGTGCCAGTAGTCTCAGGGTGAATCAGCCCCAGCATTTT
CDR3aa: CASSLRVNQPQHF

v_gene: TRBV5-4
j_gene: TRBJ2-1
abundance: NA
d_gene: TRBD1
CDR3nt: TGTGCCAGCAGCTTCGGCGGGACAGGGGCCTACAATGAGCAGTTCTTC
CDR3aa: CASSFGGTGAYNEQFF

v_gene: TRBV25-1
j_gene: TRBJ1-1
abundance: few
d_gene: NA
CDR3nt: TGTGCCAGCAGTCCGACAGTGGGCACTGAAGCTTTCTTT
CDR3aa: CASSPTVGTEAFF

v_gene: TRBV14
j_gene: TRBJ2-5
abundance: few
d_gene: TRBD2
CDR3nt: TGTGCCAGCAGCCAAGAAATCCCGGGACTAGACCAAGAGACCCAGTACTTC
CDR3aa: CASSQEIPGLDQETQYF

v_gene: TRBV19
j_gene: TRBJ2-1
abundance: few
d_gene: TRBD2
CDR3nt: TGTGCCAGTACCCCGGGACTAGATGGGAGTGAGCAGTTCTTC
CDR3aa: CASTPGLDGSEQFF

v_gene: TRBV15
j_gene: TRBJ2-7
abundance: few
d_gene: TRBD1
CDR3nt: TGTGCCACCAGCGCCCGGGACAGGGGACCCTACGAGCAGTACTTC
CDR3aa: CATSARDRGPYEQYF

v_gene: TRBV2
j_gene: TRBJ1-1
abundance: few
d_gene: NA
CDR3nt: TGTGCCAGCAGTGAACTGAACGGAGGCACTGAAGCTTTCTTT
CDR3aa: CASSELNGGTEAFF

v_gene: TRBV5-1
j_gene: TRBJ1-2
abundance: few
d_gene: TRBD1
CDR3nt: TGCGCCAGCAGCTTGGACGGGACAGGGTTCGGCTACACCTTC
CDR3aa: CASSLDGTGFGYTF

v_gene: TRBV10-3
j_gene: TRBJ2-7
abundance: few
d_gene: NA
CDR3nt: TGTGCCATATCGGCGGGGATCGATTCCTACGAGCAGTACTTC
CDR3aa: CAISAGIDSYEQYF

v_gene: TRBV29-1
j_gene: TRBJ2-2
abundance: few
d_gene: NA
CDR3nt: TGCAGCGTCGGGGTGGGAGGAAATCAGAACACCGGGGAGCTGTTTTTT
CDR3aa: CSVGVGGNQNTGELFF

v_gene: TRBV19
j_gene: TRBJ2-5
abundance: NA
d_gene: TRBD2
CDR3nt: TGTGCCAGTAGTATCGGGACTAGCGGGAGAATGGAGACCCAGTACTTC
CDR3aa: CASSIGTSGRMETQYF

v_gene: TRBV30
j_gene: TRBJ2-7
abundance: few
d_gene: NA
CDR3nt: TGTGCCTGGAGTGTCGGGACTCCCTTTTCCTACGAGCAGTACTTC
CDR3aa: CAWSVGTPFSYEQYF

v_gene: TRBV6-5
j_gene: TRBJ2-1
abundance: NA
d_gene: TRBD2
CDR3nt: TGTGCCACCAGGATCCTAGCGGGAGGGGGCAATGAGCAGTTCTTC
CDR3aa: CATRILAGGGNEQFF

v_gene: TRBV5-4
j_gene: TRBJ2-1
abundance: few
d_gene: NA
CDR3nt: TGTGCCAGCAGCAGGACTACCAACACCTACAATGAGCAGTTCTTC
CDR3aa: CASSRTTNTYNEQFF

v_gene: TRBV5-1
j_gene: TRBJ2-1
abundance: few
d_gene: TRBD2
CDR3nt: TGCGCCAGCAGCCTTCTAGCGGGAGCTCGGAATGAGCAGTTCTTC
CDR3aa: CASSLLAGARNEQFF

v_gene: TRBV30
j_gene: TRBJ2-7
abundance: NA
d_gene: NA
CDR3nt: TGTGCCTTGAGTAGCGCCGTCTCCTACGAGCAGTACTTC
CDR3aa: CALSSAVSYEQYF

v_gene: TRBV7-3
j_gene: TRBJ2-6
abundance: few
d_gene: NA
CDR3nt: TGTGCCAGCAGCTTGACAGTTCCTGGGGCCAACGTCCTGACTTTC
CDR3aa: CASSLTVPGANVLTF

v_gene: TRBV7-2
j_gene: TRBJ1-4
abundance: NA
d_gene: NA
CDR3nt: TGTGCCAGCAGCTTAGGACAGGATAATGAAAAACTGTTTTTT
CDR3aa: CASSLGQDNEKLFF

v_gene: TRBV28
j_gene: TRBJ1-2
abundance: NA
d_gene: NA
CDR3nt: TGTGCCAGCAGCTCCGGGGGGAACGCTAACTATGGCTACACCTTC
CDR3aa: CASSSGGNANYGYTF

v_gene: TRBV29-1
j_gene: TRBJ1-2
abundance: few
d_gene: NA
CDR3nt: TGCAGCGTTGAGCCCTTCAGAAGTAACTATGGCTACACCTTC
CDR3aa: CSVEPFRSNYGYTF

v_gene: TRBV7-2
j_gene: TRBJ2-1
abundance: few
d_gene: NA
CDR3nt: TGTGCCAGCAGCCCATATTCCGAGGATGAGCAGTTCTTC
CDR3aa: CASSPYSEDEQFF

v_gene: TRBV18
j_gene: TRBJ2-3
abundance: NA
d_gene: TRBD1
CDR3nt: TGTGCCAGCTCAACAACCGGGACAGGGATCACAGATACGCAGTATTTT
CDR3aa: CASSTTGTGITDTQYF

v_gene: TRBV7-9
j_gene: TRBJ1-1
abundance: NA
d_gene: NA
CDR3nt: TGTGCCAGCAGCTACCTAGTGAACACTGAAGCTTTCTTT
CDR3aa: CASSYLVNTEAFF

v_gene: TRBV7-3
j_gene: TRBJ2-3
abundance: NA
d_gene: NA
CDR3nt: TGTGCCAGCAGCCCGGAGGGGATAACTAGCACAGATACGCAGTATTTT
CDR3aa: CASSPEGITSTDTQYF

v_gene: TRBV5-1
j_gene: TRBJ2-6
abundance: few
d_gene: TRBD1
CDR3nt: TGCGCCAGCATGAGTTTACCGGGACAGGGATCTGGGGCCAACGTCCTGACTTTC
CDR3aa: CASMSLPGQGSGANVLTF

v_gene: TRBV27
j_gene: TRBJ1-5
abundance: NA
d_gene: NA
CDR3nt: TGTGCCAGCAGTTCGGGGGGCGGCGATCAGCCCCAGCATTTT
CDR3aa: CASSSGGGDQPQHF

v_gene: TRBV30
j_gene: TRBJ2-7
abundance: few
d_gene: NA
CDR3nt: TGTGCCTGGACTCAAAAAGACTACGAGCAGTACTTC
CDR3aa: CAWTQKDYEQYF

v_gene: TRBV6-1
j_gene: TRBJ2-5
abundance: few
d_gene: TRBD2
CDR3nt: TGTGCCAGCAGTGAAGGCTGGCTAGCGGGAGGAGGTCGGGGAGAGACCCAGTACTTC
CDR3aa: CASSEGWLAGGGRGETQYF

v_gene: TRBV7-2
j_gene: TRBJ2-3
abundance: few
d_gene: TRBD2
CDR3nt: TGTGCCAGCAGCTTAAGCGGGATCACAGATACGCAGTATTTT
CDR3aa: CASSLSGITDTQYF

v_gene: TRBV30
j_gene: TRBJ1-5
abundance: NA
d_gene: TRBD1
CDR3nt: TGTGCCTGGAGTGTAAATGACAGGGGGGCACAGCCCCAGCATTTT
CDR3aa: CAWSVNDRGAQPQHF

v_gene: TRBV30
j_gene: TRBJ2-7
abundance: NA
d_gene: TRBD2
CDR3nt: TGTGCCTGGAGTGTAGGGGTAGCGGGAGCGGTGCAGTACTTC
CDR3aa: CAWSVGVAGAVQYF

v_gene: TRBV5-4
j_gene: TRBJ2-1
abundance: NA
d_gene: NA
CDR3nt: TGTGCCATCAAGATGAGCGATGAGCAGTTCTTC
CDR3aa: CAIKMSDEQFF

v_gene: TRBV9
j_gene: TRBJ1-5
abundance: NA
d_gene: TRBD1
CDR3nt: TGTGCCAGCAGCGTAGGACAGGGGGGTCAGCCCCAGCATTTT
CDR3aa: CASSVGQGGQPQHF

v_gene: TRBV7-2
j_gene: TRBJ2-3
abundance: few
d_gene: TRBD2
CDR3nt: TGTGCCAGCAGCTTAGCACCGGGACTAGGACCCGATACGCAGTATTTT
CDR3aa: CASSLAPGLGPDTQYF

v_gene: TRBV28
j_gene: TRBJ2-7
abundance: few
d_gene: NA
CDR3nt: TGTGCCAGCAGTTTAGCTAGCCCGGGATGGGCGGACGAGCAGTACTTC
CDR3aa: CASSLASPGWADEQYF